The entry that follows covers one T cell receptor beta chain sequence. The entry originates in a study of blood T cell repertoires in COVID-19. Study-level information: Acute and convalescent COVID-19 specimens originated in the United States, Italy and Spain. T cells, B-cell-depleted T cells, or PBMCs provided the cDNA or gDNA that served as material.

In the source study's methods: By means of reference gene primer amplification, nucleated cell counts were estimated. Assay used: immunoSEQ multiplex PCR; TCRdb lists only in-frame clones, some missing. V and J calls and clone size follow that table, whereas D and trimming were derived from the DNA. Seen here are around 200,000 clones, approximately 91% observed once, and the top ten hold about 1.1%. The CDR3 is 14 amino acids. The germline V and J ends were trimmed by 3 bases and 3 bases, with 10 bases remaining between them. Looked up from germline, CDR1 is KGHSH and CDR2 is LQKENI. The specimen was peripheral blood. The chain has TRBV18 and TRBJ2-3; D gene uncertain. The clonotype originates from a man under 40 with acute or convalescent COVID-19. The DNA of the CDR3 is TGTGCCAGCTCACCCGGCAGGAATACAGATACGCAGTATTTT. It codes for CASSPGRNTDTQYF.